This entry features one T cell receptor beta chain sequence. The target of this receptor is not known. A single base separates this from a much larger clone, so it may be a read error. The CDR3 holds 14 amino acids from the cysteine to the phenylalanine. Only the CDR3 DNA stays, 42 bases, in frame from base 1. The germline V gene gives CDR1 as SQVTM and CDR2 as ANQGSEA. Germline trimming: 1 base from V, 4 bases from J; junction bases outside gene matches: 5. Every patient had bone marrow sampled at the time of active disease. Isolation of bone marrow mononuclear cells was performed by Ficoll-Hypaque density gradient centrifugation. Myeloma plasma cells were removed and CD138-negative cells were obtained by negative selection following labeling with CD138 magnetic microbeads on a MACS separator. Flow cytometry on an Attune NxT with CD138 antibodies was used to check the purity of the isolated cells. Total RNA was extracted with TRIzol reagent and quantified with a NanoDrop spectrophotometer. Paired RNA-seq and IR-seq were performed on each patient's CD138-negative bone marrow sample.

These data belong to a study of read filtering for tumor transcriptome and immune sequencing (dated by TCRdb to between 2020 and 2021). Regarding the research as a whole: The cohort was composed of approximately 16 male and about 14 female patients, with a mean age of approximately 66 years and an age range of about 40 to 90. The study compared TCR repertoires from targeted immune repertoire sequencing and bulk whole-transcriptome sequencing run on the same bone marrow samples. TCR-region mapped reads per sample ranged from about 3.5 to 11 million with IR-seq versus only about 75 to 1,400 with RNA-seq. By revised international staging, fewer than ten patients were R-ISS I, some 17 were R-ISS II and roughly seven were R-ISS III. One of the main goals was to work out a read-filtering strategy for immune repertoire data, in particular whether clonotypes backed by only a single read should be removed. After DNase treatment, whole-transcriptome libraries were prepared with the TruSeq RNA Access Library Prep Kit.

Points the paper makes about the study in general: Single-read clonotypes made up around 82% of clonotypes but only approximately 4% of total reads in IR-seq, compared with roughly three quarters of clonotypes and 40% to 55% of reads in RNA-seq. Clonotypes were captured by IR-seq at much higher depth and more reliably than by RNA-seq, and smaller IR-seq throughput was sufficient for identification of most shared clonotypes. Removing single-read clonotypes increased the correlation between IR-seq and RNA-seq shared clonotype proportions. Rather than purified T cells, the sorted CD138-negative fraction was a mixed bone marrow immune population.

TCR libraries were built from 400 ng RNA with the Immunoverse kit, using molecular barcoded adaptors covering alpha/delta and beta/gamma chains. The same RNA used for transcriptome sequencing was used for TCR library preparation. Sequencing of the TCR libraries was done on an Illumina HiSeq 4000 with 2 x 150 cycles. Concerning the study's data processing: With MiXCR, TCR reads were aligned to human V, D, J and C references and assembled into CDR3 clonotypes, with quality filtering and error correction included. The tcR package in R was used for analysis of clonotype counts and gene usage diversity. For inspection of raw mapping reads, RNA-seq reads were mapped by STAR aligner version 2.5.3a onto GRCh37 of the human genome. IR-seq fastq files were randomly downsampled with Seqtk 1.3 to test the effect of sequencing depth on detected clonotypes. TCRdb redid the processing of the public reads, applying fastp at Q25 and MiXCR, and retained in-frame beta chains. Rows with a matching CDR3 protein are joined into one entry that keeps the most common DNA and genes. In this record, the V and J calls reflect TCRdb's handling and not the investigators' own analysis. The sample records over 50,000 distinct CDR3 sequences, around 13% of which are singletons. Clones ranked in the top ten supply 45% of the sample.

This sequence was found in a donor older than 35 with multiple myeloma. Sequenced: a population of CD138-negative cells sorted from bone marrow. The cell subset or site label of this sample denotes: bone marrow mononuclear cells depleted of CD138+ plasma/myeloma cells by negative magnetic selection. The sequence joins TRBV29-1 to TRBJ2-7; 9 bases in between match TRBD2. The sequenced DNA is TGCAGCGTTGAAGGACTAGCGGAAGAGTACGAGCAGTACTTC. It encodes CSVEGLAEEYEQYF.